This record covers a single TCR beta chain. What it binds is not known. Repertoires were generated with immunoSEQ multiplex PCR, while TCRdb's copy carries only in-frame clones and drops some. The sample has fewer than 150,000 clones; approximately 94% are singletons. The record originates from a study of T cell responses to AZD1222 COVID-19 vaccine. Study results and limitations: Seropositive at baseline were only a handful of AZD1222 recipients.

The ends were cut back, 7 bases at V and 4 bases at J, with 15 bases in the middle. The germline V gene has CDR1 SNHLY and CDR2 FYNNEI. This CDR3 is 14 amino acids long. This specimen was peripheral blood, taken on day 0 of AZD1222 vaccination. V gene TRBV2 combines with J gene TRBJ2-3; D remains unclear. The TCR was taken from an adult in good health. This CDR3 reads CASTRDVGPDTQYF. Here the CDR3 DNA reads TGTGCCAGCACCCGAGACGTGGGCCCAGATACGCAGTATTTT.